These 22 T cell receptor beta chains were all obtained from the same sample, sequenced in a study of cytotoxic CD8 clonotypes in ibrutinib-treated CLL. Repertoires were generated with immunoSEQ multiplex PCR, while TCRdb's copy carries only in-frame clones and drops some. The profile shows about 50,000 clones, 57% of them singletons. Here the sequenced sample was PBMCs, taken after 24 months of ibrutinib treatment. These receptors all come from a human donor with chronic lymphocytic leukemia.

This clone turned up a few times. This chain uses TRBV5-5 with TRBJ1-5, with TRBD1 matching 9 bases. With 3 bases clipped from V and 7 bases from J, the junction kept 8 bases outside the gene matches. The germline V gene has CDR1 SGHKS and CDR2 YYEKEE (reference sequence). The CDR3 is made up of 15 amino acids. Here the CDR3 reads CASSWGQGGRQPQHF. The CDR3 DNA is TGTGCCAGCAGCTGGGGACAGGGCGGCCGGCAGCCCCAGCATTTT.

The V gene is TRBV6-5, the J gene TRBJ2-2, with D unresolved. Per germline, CDR1 MNHEY and CDR2 SVGAGI. The CDR3 spans 13 residues. Trimming stripped 1 base from V and 3 bases from J, with 3 bases between. CDR3 sequence reads: CASSYLDTGELFF. The CDR3 DNA follows: TGTGCCAGCAGTTACTTGGACACCGGGGAGCTGTTTTTT.

The V and J genes are TRBV19 and TRBJ2-5; perhaps TRBD1 as D (7 bases). Germline V gene sequence: CDR1 LNHDA, CDR2 SQIVND (reference sequence). Trimming removed 3 bases from V and 5 bases from J, with 13 bases in between. The CDR3 sequence is 14 residues long. In DNA form, the CDR3 reads TGTGCCAGTAGTATTGGCAGGGGGGCGGAGACCCAGTACTTC. Its translation is CASSIGRGAETQYF.

The sample holds a few counts of this clone. This chain connects TRBV10-2 to TRBJ2-3; 9 nucleotides match TRBD2. The V gene's germline CDR1 is WSHSY and CDR2 SAAADI. The junction had 4 bases not matched to a gene; V was cut back by 5 bases and J by 1 base. This CDR3 spans 15 amino acids. CDR3 in DNA: TGCGCCAGCAGTAAGTGGACTAGCGGCACAGATACGCAGTATTTT. Protein sequence: CASSKWTSGTDTQYF.

This chain connects TRBV27 to TRBJ1-2; TRBD1 might be the D (6 bases). The V and J ends lost 4 bases and 5 bases respectively, with 17 bases between them. CDR1 is MNHEY, CDR2 SMNVEV, per germline (reference sequence). This CDR3 comprises 15 residues. This CDR3 reads CASSSLSGTRYGYTF. The CDR3, as DNA: TGTGCCAGCAGTTCCCTTTCCGGGACACGGTATGGCTACACCTTC.

The chain couples TRBV19 to TRBJ2-5; 7 nucleotides align to TRBD2. Germline CDR1 and CDR2: LNHDA and SQIVND (reference sequence). The CDR3 length is 14 residues. The ends lost 5 bases at V and 4 bases at J; junction bases unmatched: 7. The CDR3 DNA reads as TGTGCCAGTAGTCCGGTGGGCGGGGGAGAGACCCAGTACTTC. This codes for CASSPVGGGETQYF.

This chain joins TRBV5-4 and TRBJ2-2; D is perhaps TRBD1 (6 bases). With 4 bases removed from V and 1 base from J, the gap between germline ends came to 11 bases. CDR1 SGHNT and CDR2 YYREEE come from the germline V gene (reference sequence). This CDR3 contains 15 residues. In DNA form, the CDR3 reads TGTGCCAGCAGCCCCGGACAGAAGAACACCGGGGAGCTGTTTTTT. Amino acids: CASSPGQKNTGELFF.

A remark on this clone: Other nucleotide sequences from this sample produce the same CDR3. The chain links TRBV2 to TRBJ1-1; D gene unclear. The CDR3 sequence is 14 residues long. The V gene's germline CDR1 is SNHLY and CDR2 FYNNEI. V lost 5 bases to trimming and J lost 0 bases, with 10 bases between them. CDR3 bases: TGTGCCAGCAGTAGGCGAGGGATGAACACTGAAGCTTTCTTT. Translating it yields CASSRRGMNTEAFF.

The chain couples TRBV25-1 to TRBJ1-2; 8 nucleotides align to TRBD1. J lost 1 base, V lost 7 bases, and 5 bases had no gene match. The CDR3 is made up of 14 amino acids. CDR1 and CDR2 (germline): MGHDK, SYGVNS. The CDR3 loop reads CASNRDRNNYGYTF. The DNA for the CDR3 is TGTGCCAGCAACCGGGACAGGAATAACTATGGCTACACCTTC.

The chain is built from TRBV6-1 and TRBJ1-1; 10 nucleotides agree with TRBD1. Germline V lookup: CDR1 MNHNS, CDR2 SASEGT. V trimming: 10 bases; J trimming: 0 bases; junction bases outside the gene matches: 5. This CDR3 comprises 14 residues. The CDR3 loop is CAIDRGLMNTEAFF. The CDR3 nucleotides read TGTGCCATAGACAGGGGGCTTATGAACACTGAAGCTTTCTTT.

The chain is built from TRBV7-7 and TRBJ2-5; 8 nucleotides agree with TRBD1. The CDR3 is 16 residues long. After removal of 5 bases from V and 5 bases from J, the junction contained 13 bases not matched to a gene. CDR1 is SSHAT, CDR2 FNYEAQ, per germline (reference sequence). CDR3 sequence: CASSPRPRQGWETQYF. The DNA for the CDR3 is TGTGCCAGCAGCCCGAGGCCCCGACAGGGGTGGGAGACCCAGTACTTC. The variable domain in full, completed from reference TRBV7-7 and TRBJ2-5, reads GAGVSQSPRYKVTKRGQDVTLRCDPISSHATLYWYQQALGQGPEFLTYFNYEAQPDKSGLPSDRFSAERPEGSISTLTIQRTEQRDSAMYRCASSPRPRQGWETQYFGPGTRLLVL.

The chain recombines TRBV7-8 with TRBJ1-6; no definite D call. V lost 0 bases and J 0 bases, leaving 12 bases between the germline ends. The CDR3 sequence is 18 residues long. The germline V gene has CDR1 SGHVS and CDR2 FQNEAQ. Written as DNA, the CDR3 is TGTGCCAGCAGCTTAGCGTTAGGCCGGAGCTCCTATAATTCACCCCTCCACTTT. This translates into CASSLALGRSSYNSPLHF.

The rearrangement uses TRBV6-6 and TRBJ1-3; D not certain. Germline V gene sequence: CDR1 MNHNY, CDR2 SVGAGI (reference sequence). The V end lost 9 bases, the J end lost 0 bases, and 6 bases lay between the germline ends. This CDR3 is built from 12 residues. CDR3 bases: TGTGCCAGTATTGACTCTGGAAACACCATATATTTT. Translation: CASIDSGNTIYF.

This clone has only one observation. V usage is TRBV27 and J usage is TRBJ2-5; D tentatively fits TRBD1 or TRBD2 (5 bases each). CDR3 length equals 13 residues. From germline, CDR1 is MNHEY and CDR2 SMNVEV (reference sequence). Trimming stripped 5 bases from V and 3 bases from J, with 10 bases between. In DNA, the CDR3 is TGTGCCAGCAGTCTATGGGGGAAAGAGACCCAGTACTTC. Protein sequence: CASSLWGKETQYF.

This clone was counted at least ten times. This sequence joins TRBV6-1 and TRBJ2-5, with 7 bases aligning to TRBD1. Germline V gene data show CDR1 as MNHNS and CDR2 as SASEGT. This CDR3 contains 14 residues. The V segment lost 5 bases and the J segment 4 bases; nucleotides outside the gene matches: 7. The CDR3 DNA follows: TGTGCCAGCAGTTCACAGGGGTACGGAGAGACCCAGTACTTC. Translation gives CASSSQGYGETQYF.

This clone was picked up one time. J is TRBJ2-1 and V is TRBV29-1; D is uncertain. Per the germline V gene, CDR1 is SQVTM and CDR2 is ANQGSEA. Trimming cost V 3 bases and J 2 bases, with 8 bases left between them. The CDR3 sequence is 13 residues long. CDR3 in amino acids: CSVDYRTYNEQFF. The CDR3 DNA follows: TGCAGCGTTGACTACAGAACCTACAATGAGCAGTTCTTC.

In this sample, this clone turned up a few times. The chain carries TRBV4-1 and TRBJ1-1; D unclear. Germline V CDR1 and CDR2: MGHRA, YSYEKL. The CDR3 length is 13 residues. With 3 bases removed from V and 5 bases from J, the gap between germline ends came to 10 bases. The CDR3: CASSQGGVTEAFF. CDR3 nucleotides: TGCGCCAGCAGCCAGGGCGGGGTTACTGAAGCTTTCTTT.

This clone was seen a handful of times. J is TRBJ1-5 and V is TRBV6-1; no definite D call. V was clipped by 1 base and J by 4 bases, with 11 bases between them. Looked up from germline, CDR1 is MNHNS and CDR2 is SASEGT. The CDR3 consists of 15 residues. CDR3 nucleotide sequence: TGTGCCAGCAGTGAAGGGGGTCAGGTTAATCAGCCCCAGCATTTT. Protein product: CASSEGGQVNQPQHF.

The rearrangement joins TRBV14 to TRBJ1-3; D unresolved. Germline-derived CDR1 and CDR2 are SGHDN and FVKESK. The CDR3 has 12 amino acids. Trimming took 4 bases from V and 6 from J, leaving 7 bases between them. The chain's CDR3 is CASSPSANTIYF. The CDR3 nucleotides are TGTGCCAGCAGCCCCTCGGCAAACACCATATATTTT.

CDR3 loop: CASSPMGGDETYGYTF. As DNA, the CDR3 is TGTGCCAGCTCACCCATGGGAGGGGATGAGACCTATGGCTACACCTTC. J is TRBJ1-2 and V is TRBV18; D is perhaps TRBD1 (5 bases). Germline assignment: CDR1 KGHSH and CDR2 LQKENI. CDR3 size: 16 residues. Deletions cut 3 bases from V and 4 bases from J, with 18 bases between.

This clone was seen a few times. This chain connects TRBV5-4 to TRBJ2-1; 11 bases are shared with TRBD2. The CDR3 is made up of 17 amino acids. V was pared by 4 bases and J by 4 bases, with 10 bases of the junction left unmatched. CDR1 is SGHNT, CDR2 YYREEE, per germline (reference sequence). The CDR3, as DNA: TGTGCCAGCAGCCCAGGGACTAGCGGAACCCTATACAATGAGCAGTTCTTC. Protein product: CASSPGTSGTLYNEQFF.

The chain links TRBV5-6 to TRBJ1-1; 10 bases agree with TRBD1. There are 14 residues in the CDR3. Germline V lookup: CDR1 SGHDT, CDR2 YYEEEE. Losses at the gene ends were 2 bases for V and 8 bases for J; bases not matched to a gene: 6. CDR3 sequence (DNA): TGTGCCAGCAGCTTCCGGGACAGGGGCTACGAAGCTTTCTTT. Protein: CASSFRDRGYEAFF.